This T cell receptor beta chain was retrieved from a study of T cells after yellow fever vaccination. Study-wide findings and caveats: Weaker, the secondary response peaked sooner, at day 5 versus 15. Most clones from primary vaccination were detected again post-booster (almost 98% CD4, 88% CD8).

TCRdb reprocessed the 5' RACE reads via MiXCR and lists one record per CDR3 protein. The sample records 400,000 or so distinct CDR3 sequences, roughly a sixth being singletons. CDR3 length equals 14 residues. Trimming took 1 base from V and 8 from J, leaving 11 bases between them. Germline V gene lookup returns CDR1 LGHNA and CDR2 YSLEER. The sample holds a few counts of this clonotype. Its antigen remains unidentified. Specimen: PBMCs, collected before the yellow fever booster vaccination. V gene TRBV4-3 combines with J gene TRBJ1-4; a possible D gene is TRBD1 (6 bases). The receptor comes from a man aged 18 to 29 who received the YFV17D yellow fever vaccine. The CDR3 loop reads CASSQGHRDEKLFF. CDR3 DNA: TGCGCCAGCAGCCAAGGGCACAGGGACGAAAAACTGTTTTTT.